This T cell receptor beta chain was sequenced during a study of blood T cell repertoires in COVID-19 (dated by TCRdb to 2020 to 2021). About the full investigation: Samples covering the acute and convalescent phases of COVID-19 were provided by collaborators in the United States, Italy and Spain. The prospective study material was composed of cDNA or gDNA derived from T cells, B-cell-depleted T cells, or PBMCs. Deeply sampled blood TCRbeta repertoires from subjects exposed to, actively infected with, or recovered from COVID-19 were included in the dataset. The repertoires were released in a freely available public database meant as a resource for research on the immune response to SARS-CoV-2. Samples were obtained from the ongoing ImmuneRACE study (first 160 participants) and from some 1,200 subjects provided by 6 global collaborators. A de-identified subject ID, COVID-19 status, age in years and sex were almost always included in the sample metadata. Where available, HLA class I and class II types were taken from metadata supplied by the sample provider and were not determined by assay-based typing.

The collaborating institutions used their own protocols to collect whole blood in K2EDTA tubes. For TCRbeta analysis, collaborator samples were shipped as frozen whole blood, as isolated PBMCs, or as DNA extracted from either sample type. The immunoSEQ Assay, a bias-controlled multiplex PCR, was used to amplify TCRbeta CDR3 regions from genomic DNA. On the study's bioinformatics: The number of nucleated cells in each sample was estimated from the amplification of reference gene primers within the assay. To quantify the absolute abundance of each unique TCRbeta CDR3 rearrangement, sequence reads were collapsed and filtered. For each sample, productive Simpson clonality was calculated as the square root of Simpson's diversity index over productive rearrangements. TCRdb mirrors the immuneACCESS table, restricted to in-frame sequences. Some clones are absent from its copies; in checked studies, under half trace to an unresolved V gene, and the reason for the others is unknown. V and J calls and clone size are copied from that table; D and trimming were computed from the DNA. This sample holds 35,000 to 40,000 clones; approximately 87% were observed only once. Jointly, the top ten make up around 10% of the sample.

Here is what the overall study found, with its caveats: The quantity of clinical and demographic metadata differed by source and by participant and was supplied without curation.

On this clone: The antigen it recognizes is unknown. No base qualities exist here, and no much larger clone lies one base off it.

CDR1 and CDR2 are read off the germline V gene as SGHAT and FQNNGV. A distance of 4 bases separates the germline ends of V and J, which lose 1 base and 4 bases respectively. From cysteine to phenylalanine, the CDR3 is 12 amino acids long. Just the 36-base CDR3 DNA is kept, in frame starting at base 1. The TCR was taken from a man in his 70s with acute or convalescent COVID-19. The V and J segments used are TRBV11-2 and TRBJ1-2; there is no confident call for the D gene. The sample was peripheral blood. The encoded CDR3 is CASSLASYGYTF. Read as DNA, the sequence is TGTGCCAGCAGCTTAGCCAGCTATGGCTACACCTTC.